This entry concerns a single T cell receptor (beta chain). This CDR3 region has 15 residues. V lost 4 bases to trimming and J lost 7 bases, with 16 bases between them. CDR1 LNHDA and CDR2 SQIVND come from the germline V gene (reference sequence). These data are taken from a study of control samples from healthy donors and cancer patients. Assay used: immunoSEQ multiplex PCR; TCRdb lists only in-frame clones, some missing. There are approximately 140,000 clones in the sample; roughly 93% occur only once, and 5.8% lies in the top ten. This TCR derives from a man between 18 and 29 years old in good health. V is TRBV19 and J is TRBJ1-4, with D possibly TRBD1 on 5 matching bases. Source material: blood. CDR3 region: CASSRGTFRSEKLFF. The CDR3 coding sequence is TGTGCCAGTAGTAGGGGGACGTTCAGGAGTGAAAAACTGTTTTTT.